These 30 T cell receptor beta chains originate from one sample sequenced in a study of Tregs in tolerant kidney transplant recipients. Method: immunoSEQ multiplex PCR; TCRdb's copy keeps in-frame clones and lacks some. The table has fewer than 95,000 clones, 93% seen once. Related graft donors supplied nonmyeloablative bone marrow transplants, and mixed chimerism was transient. The sequenced sample was CD4+ T cells from blood (PBMCs), obtained 12 months after the transplant. The receptor set was obtained from a human patient who received a combined kidney and bone marrow transplant. These T cells may partly come from the graft donor.

J is TRBJ2-1 and V is TRBV15; 10 positions match TRBD2. The CDR3 runs 16 residues. With 2 bases clipped from V and 2 bases from J, the junction kept 3 bases outside the gene matches. Looked up from germline, CDR1 is LNHNV and CDR2 is YYDKDF (reference sequence). The CDR3 DNA follows: TGTGCCACCAGCAGAACCACTAGCGGGACCTACAATGAGCAGTTCTTC. Encoded protein: CATSRTTSGTYNEQFF.

J is TRBJ1-1 and V is TRBV4-3; a weak D match, TRBD1 (6 bases). Germline loops: CDR1 LGHNA, CDR2 YSLEER. V was clipped by 0 bases and J by 8 bases, with 10 bases between them. There are 13 residues in the CDR3. CDR3 nucleotide sequence: TGCGCCAGCAGCCAAGAAAGGGGGAGAGAAGCTTTCTTT. It yields the protein CASSQERGREAFF.

V usage is TRBV7-9 and J usage is TRBJ2-1; D might be TRBD1 (6 bases). Germline CDR1 reads SEHNR; CDR2 reads FQNEAQ (reference sequence). CDR3 size: 14 residues. The ends were cut back, 7 bases at V and 4 bases at J, with 14 bases in the middle. DNA for the CDR3: TGTGCCAGCAACACGGACAGTATTTACAATGAGCAGTTCTTC. It encodes CASNTDSIYNEQFF. Filled out from reference TRBV7-9 and TRBJ2-1, the complete variable domain reads DTGVSQNPRHKITKRGQNVTFRCDPISEHNRLYWYRQTLGQGPEFLTYFQNEAQLEKSRLLSDRFSAERPKGSFSTLEIQRTEQGDSAMYLCASNTDSIYNEQFFGPGTRLTVL.

V gene TRBV7-8 combines with J gene TRBJ1-6; D is uncertain. The CDR3 consists of 13 residues. Trimming stripped 5 bases from V and 8 bases from J, with 10 bases between. Germline V gives CDR1 SGHVS, CDR2 FQNEAQ. In DNA, the CDR3 is TGTGCCAGCAGCACCAACGGGGATTCACCCCTCCACTTT. Encoded protein: CASSTNGDSPLHF.

The V gene is TRBV6-5, the J gene TRBJ1-4; 8 bases align to TRBD1. Trimming at V came to 6 bases and at J to 6 bases, leaving 9 bases not matched to a gene. The CDR3 contains 15 residues. The germline V gene encodes CDR1 MNHEY and CDR2 SVGAGI. DNA of the CDR3: TGTGCCAGCAGGCAGACCGGGACAGGTCATGAAAAACTGTTTTTT. It specifies CASRQTGTGHEKLFF.

The V gene is TRBV5-4, the J gene TRBJ2-7; a possible D gene is TRBD2 (6 bases). The CDR3 is made up of 16 amino acids. Germline values: CDR1 SGHNT, CDR2 YYREEE (reference sequence). V dropped 5 bases and J dropped 0 bases, with 18 bases sitting between them. Here the CDR3 DNA reads TGTGCCAGCAGTTCTTCAACAGGAGGGGCCTCCTACGAGCAGTACTTC. Amino acid sequence: CASSSSTGGASYEQYF.

The CDR3 nucleotides are TGTGCCAGCAGCTTCGGGACACAAGAGACCCAGTACTTC. It yields the protein CASSFGTQETQYF. The chain recombines TRBV11-2 with TRBJ2-5; tentatively, D is TRBD1 (6 bases). The CDR3 extends over 13 amino acids. V was trimmed by 3 bases and J by 2 bases, leaving 7 bases between them. Germline CDR1 and CDR2: SGHAT and FQNNGV.

This clone was counted a few times. This sequence joins TRBV5-1 and TRBJ1-3, with D perhaps matching TRBD1 (6 bases). V was trimmed by 4 bases and J by 0 bases, leaving 14 bases between them. There are 16 residues in the CDR3. The germline CDR1 and CDR2 sequences are SGHRS and YFSETQ. CDR3 nucleotides: TGCGCCAGCAGCGAATCAGGGGTTAACTCTGGAAACACCATATATTTT. Translated: CASSESGVNSGNTIYF. The whole variable domain, remainder taken from reference TRBV5-1 and TRBJ1-3, is KAGVTQTPRYLIKTRGQQVTLSCSPISGHRSVSWYQQTPGQGLQFLFEYFSETQRNKGNFPGRFSGRQFSNSRSEMNVSTLELGDSALYLCASSESGVNSGNTIYFGEGSWLTVV.

The gene calls are TRBV29-1 and TRBJ2-3; 8 nucleotides match TRBD2. V shed 6 bases, J shed 4 bases, and the junction held 6 bases outside the gene matches. CDR1 is SQVTM, CDR2 ANQGSEA, per germline. This CDR3 contains 13 residues. This CDR3 is CSVAGGRADTQYF. The CDR3 DNA follows: TGCAGCGTCGCGGGGGGCCGGGCAGATACGCAGTATTTT.

V gene TRBV5-1 combines with J gene TRBJ2-1, with 12 bases lining up with TRBD2. The CDR3 has 15 residues. The germline V gene has CDR1 SGHRS and CDR2 YFSETQ. Germline trimming cut 7 bases from V and 4 bases from J; bases unmatched to any gene: 6. The CDR3 DNA follows: TGCGCCAGCGCAAAGACTAGCGGGGGTTACAATGAGCAGTTCTTC. The encoded protein is CASAKTSGGYNEQFF.

This clone was detected only once. The chain links TRBV7-2 to TRBJ1-2; D gene ambiguous. Germline V gives CDR1 SGHTA, CDR2 FQGNSA. This CDR3 spans 15 amino acids. V gave up 1 base and J gave up 4 bases, with 13 bases separating them. CDR3 residues: CASSLGPGLGYGYTF. The CDR3 coding sequence is TGTGCCAGCAGCTTAGGTCCTGGACTTGGCTATGGCTACACCTTC. Combining the CDR3 with reference TRBV7-2 and TRBJ1-2 gives the whole variable domain GAGVSQSPSNKVTEKGKDVELRCDPISGHTALYWYRQSLGQGLEFLIYFQGNSAPDKSGLPSDRFSAERTGGSVSTLTIQRTQQEDSAVYLCASSLGPGLGYGYTFGSGTRLTVV.

The chain couples TRBV7-2 to TRBJ2-2, with 9 bases aligning to TRBD2. The CDR3 sequence is 14 residues long. In germline, CDR1 is SGHTA, CDR2 FQGNSA. The J segment lost 7 bases and the V segment lost 5 bases, leaving 5 bases of the junction unmatched. The CDR3 protein is CASSPSGGFGELFF. Here the CDR3 DNA reads TGTGCCAGCAGCCCGAGCGGGGGGTTCGGGGAGCTGTTTTTT.

This clone was seen only once. The rearrangement uses TRBV7-2 and TRBJ2-2; 8 bases fit TRBD2. Losses at the gene ends were 1 base for V and 10 bases for J; bases not matched to a gene: 8. The CDR3 spans 15 residues. CDR1 and CDR2 (germline): SGHTA, FQGNSA. The DNA for the CDR3 is TGTGCCAGCAGCTTAGTACTAGCGGCCGAAAAGGAGCTGTTTTTT. It is translated as CASSLVLAAEKELFF.

The J gene is TRBJ2-5, the V gene TRBV7-2; 8 positions match TRBD2. The CDR3 is 15 amino acids. Trimming removed 5 bases from V and 2 bases from J; junction bases left unmatched: 7. Germline lookup yields CDR1 SGHTA and CDR2 FQGNSA. The CDR3 region is CASSRRRGGQETQYF. The CDR3 DNA reads TGTGCCAGCAGCCGTCGCCGGGGGGGGCAAGAGACCCAGTACTTC.

V gene TRBV4-3 combines with J gene TRBJ1-5; no firm D call. Trimming removed 0 bases from V and 7 bases from J, with 7 bases in between. The length of the CDR3 is 13 residues. Germline V gene sequence: CDR1 LGHNA, CDR2 YSLEER. The CDR3 nucleotides are TGCGCCAGCAGCCAAGATCTAGGACAGCCCCAGCATTTT. This codes for CASSQDLGQPQHF.

This chain links TRBV7-3 with TRBJ2-5; D may be TRBD2 (7 bases). CDR1 and CDR2 (germline): SGHTA, FQGTGA. This CDR3 has 14 residues. V lost 5 bases and J lost 5, with 15 bases in between. In nucleotides, the CDR3 is TGTGCCAGCAGCCCTGAGGGGGGGAGGGAGACCCAGTACTTC. Translated: CASSPEGGRETQYF. Filled out from reference TRBV7-3 and TRBJ2-5, the complete variable domain reads GAGVSQTPSNKVTEKGKYVELRCDPISGHTALYWYRQSLGQGPEFLIYFQGTGAADDSGLPNDRFFAVRPEGSVSTLKIQRTERGDSAVYLCASSPEGGRETQYFGPGTRLLVL.

This chain connects TRBV19 to TRBJ2-7, with 7 nucleotides matching TRBD1. This CDR3 has 15 residues. Germline CDR1 LNHDA, CDR2 SQIVND (reference sequence). After removal of 5 bases from V and 5 bases from J, the junction contained 12 bases not matched to a gene. Here the CDR3 reads CASSRPDRDGDEQYF. Here the CDR3 DNA reads TGTGCCAGTAGTCGTCCCGACAGGGACGGCGACGAGCAGTACTTC.

The chain joins TRBV19 to TRBJ2-5, with D possibly matching TRBD1 (6 bases). The germline V and J ends were trimmed by 6 bases and 1 base, with 9 bases remaining between them. Germline assignment: CDR1 LNHDA and CDR2 SQIVND (reference sequence). The length of the CDR3 is 13 residues. The CDR3 DNA follows: TGTGCCAGTAGCACAGGGCTCCAAGAGACCCAGTACTTC. Protein product: CASSTGLQETQYF.

The chain links TRBV11-2 to TRBJ2-7; TRBD1 matches 10 bases. V dropped 4 bases and J dropped 6; count of bases not matched to a gene: 3. The CDR3 length is 13 residues. The germline V gene has CDR1 SGHAT and CDR2 FQNNGV. In nucleotides, the CDR3 is TGTGCCAGCAGCTACGGACAGGGGGTCGAGCAGTACTTC. Encoded protein: CASSYGQGVEQYF.

The V call is TRBV30, the J call TRBJ2-7; unclear D gene. CDR1 and CDR2 (germline): GTSNPN, SVGIG (reference sequence). With 4 bases removed from V and 5 bases from J, the gap between germline ends came to 9 bases. This CDR3 has 11 residues. Here the CDR3 reads CAWKGGHEQYF. As DNA, the CDR3 is TGTGCCTGGAAAGGTGGGCACGAGCAGTACTTC.

This chain connects TRBV19 to TRBJ1-6; a weak D match, TRBD1 (5 bases). This CDR3 is 13 amino acids long. V was shortened by 6 bases and J by 4 bases, with 7 bases between the two germline ends. Germline V gene sequence: CDR1 LNHDA, CDR2 SQIVND (reference sequence). The CDR3 DNA is TGTGCCAGTAGACAGGATTATAATTCACCCCTCCACTTT. It encodes CASRQDYNSPLHF.

The chain combines TRBV5-1 with TRBJ2-1; tentative D call: TRBD2 (6 bases). Trimming removed 3 bases at V and 0 bases at J, with 7 bases between. Germline loops: CDR1 SGHRS, CDR2 YFSETQ. The CDR3 covers 14 residues. The CDR3 sequence: CASSYGSSYNEQFF. CDR3 nucleotide sequence: TGCGCCAGCAGCTACGGGAGCTCCTACAATGAGCAGTTCTTC.

This chain links TRBV28 with TRBJ2-7, with D maybe TRBD2 (7 bases). Trimming left V 8 bases short and J 8 bases short, with 25 bases between. CDR3 length equals 15 residues. The germline CDR1 and CDR2 sequences are MDHEN and SYDVKM. CDR3 in amino acids: CASLKIDRPGGQQYF. The CDR3 nucleotides read TGTGCCAGCCTAAAAATTGACAGGCCGGGAGGACAGCAGTACTTC.

V gene TRBV2 combines with J gene TRBJ2-6, with no clear D. CDR1 and CDR2 (germline): SNHLY, FYNNEI. The V end lost 7 bases, the J end lost 0 bases, and 13 bases lay between the germline ends. There are 16 residues in the CDR3. CDR3 sequence (DNA): TGTGCCAGCACCCTAAGAGGAATCTCTGGGGCCAACGTCCTGACTTTC. This codes for CASTLRGISGANVLTF.

The chain uses TRBV19 and TRBJ1-1; 9 bases fit TRBD1. Trimming removed 6 bases from V and 1 base from J; junction bases left unmatched: 21. The CDR3 runs to 20 residues. Germline CDR1 and CDR2: LNHDA and SQIVND (reference sequence). This chain's CDR3 is CASRVWEGPWGQGGNTEAFF. Here the CDR3 DNA reads TGTGCCAGTAGGGTGTGGGAAGGGCCATGGGGACAGGGAGGGAACACTGAAGCTTTCTTT.

The rearrangement links TRBV5-1 to TRBJ2-7, with 14 bases aligning to TRBD2. V was clipped by 3 bases and J by 5 bases; unmatched bases: 7. Germline V gene lookup returns CDR1 SGHRS and CDR2 YFSETQ. CDR3 length: 16 residues. The CDR3 sequence: CASSSGTSGRYHEQYF. The CDR3, as DNA: TGCGCCAGCAGCTCCGGGACTAGCGGGAGATACCACGAGCAGTACTTC.

The V call is TRBV7-9, the J call TRBJ2-3; D might be TRBD2 (6 bases). The CDR3 totals 14 residues. V gave up 4 bases and J gave up 4 bases, with 12 bases separating them. CDR1 and CDR2 (germline): SEHNR, FQNEAQ (reference sequence). The CDR3 protein is CASSSNSGADTQYF. In nucleotides, the CDR3 is TGTGCCAGCAGCTCCAATTCGGGGGCAGATACGCAGTATTTT.

A word on this clone: The junction departs from germline at one end; a sequencing error may be responsible. V and J are TRBV4-1 and TRBJ2-7; D perhaps matches TRBD1 (6 bases). From germline, CDR1 is MGHRA and CDR2 YSYEKL. The CDR3 sequence is 14 residues long. The CDR3: CASSREDPGHSRRF. In DNA form, the CDR3 reads TGCGCCAGCAGCCGAGAGGATCCGGGACATTCTAGGAGGTTC.

This clone was recorded once. The V and J genes are TRBV14 and TRBJ2-1, with a weak D call TRBD2 (6 bases). Germline V CDR1 and CDR2: SGHDN, FVKESK. This CDR3 has 12 amino acids. V lost 4 bases and J lost 7, with 8 bases in between. CDR3 sequence reads: CASSLTRNEQFF. The CDR3 region has the DNA TGTGCCAGCAGCCTGACTAGAAATGAGCAGTTCTTC.

This clone was counted a single time. The V gene is TRBV6-5, the J gene TRBJ2-1; 10 bases align to TRBD1. Germline CDR1 is MNHEY and CDR2 is SVGAGI. This CDR3 has 14 residues. The V gene end was trimmed by 8 bases and the J gene end by 4 bases; junction bases not matched to a gene: 5. The CDR3 region is CASSGTGEYNEQFF. CDR3 nucleotides: TGTGCCAGCTCCGGGACAGGGGAGTACAATGAGCAGTTCTTC.